What follows is one T cell receptor beta chain and its context. Its antigen is unknown. Central memory, naive, regulatory and stem cell-like memory CD4+ cells were sorted by CD45RO/CCR7/CD25/CD127/CD95/CD27. The sample is drawn from a study of beta chain features in type 1 diabetes. The germline gives CDR1 GTSNPN, CDR2 SVGIG (reference sequence). J gave up 3 bases and V 8 bases, and 7 bases lay outside the gene matches. The CDR3 extends over 13 amino acids. Expressed TCRB transcripts were sequenced because the isolated RNA had all been reverse transcribed beforehand. It was found that naive, central memory and regulatory T cell samples averaged around 3.8 million reads. TCRdb's copy holds only in-frame clones and misses some; the assay was immunoSEQ multiplex PCR. The sample includes hundreds of thousands of clones, around 13% of them seen just once. Points from the study as a whole: Shortening of TCRB CDR3s, moderate but significant, appeared in all four CD4+ subsets of Type 1 diabetes patients. Within patients, naive, central memory and Treg TCRB repertoires seemed more similar than within healthy donors.

This clonotype was obtained from a man aged 18 to 30 in good health. The chain uses TRBV30 and TRBJ1-1, with 9 positions matching TRBD1. Sequencing used naive CD4+ T cells from blood. The chain's CDR3 is CAGDRAADTEAFF. The CDR3 region has the DNA TGTGCCGGGGACAGGGCGGCGGACACTGAAGCTTTCTTT.